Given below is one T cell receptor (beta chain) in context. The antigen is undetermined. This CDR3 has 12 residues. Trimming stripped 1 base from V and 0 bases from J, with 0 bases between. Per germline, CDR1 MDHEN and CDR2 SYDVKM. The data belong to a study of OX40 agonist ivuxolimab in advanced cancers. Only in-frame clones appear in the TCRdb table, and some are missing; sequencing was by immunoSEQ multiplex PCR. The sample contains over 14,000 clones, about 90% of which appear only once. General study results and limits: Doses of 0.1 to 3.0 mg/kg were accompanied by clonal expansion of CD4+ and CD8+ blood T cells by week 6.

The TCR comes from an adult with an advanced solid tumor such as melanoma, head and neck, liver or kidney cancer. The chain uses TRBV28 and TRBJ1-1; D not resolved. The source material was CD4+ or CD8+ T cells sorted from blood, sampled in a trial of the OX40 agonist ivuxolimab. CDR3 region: CASSLLNTEAFF. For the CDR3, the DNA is TGTGCCAGCAGTTTATTGAACACTGAAGCTTTCTTT.